This T cell receptor (beta chain) stems from a study of PD-L1 blockade in urothelial cancer. As for the study in general: Bladder-origin urothelial cancer in males described about 85% of the roughly 29 patients.

The table came from immunoSEQ multiplex PCR; TCRdb's copy has only in-frame clones and leaves some out. The sample records around 130,000 clones, approximately 84% being singletons. Looked up from germline, CDR1 is SGDLS and CDR2 is YYNGEE. The length of the CDR3 is 13 residues. The germline V and J ends were trimmed by 0 bases and 5 bases, with 8 bases remaining between them. Sample time point: pretreatment peripheral blood. The TCR originated in a man in his fifties or sixties with urothelial cancer. The rearrangement joins TRBV9 to TRBJ2-5; D is uncertain. Sequencing was performed on PBMCs, taken around atezolizumab (anti-PD-L1) treatment. The CDR3 DNA reads as TGTGCCAGCAGCGTAGAGGTCGGGGAGACCCAGTACTTC. Its protein product is CASSVEVGETQYF.